A single sample is the source of the 32 T cell receptor beta chains below, sequenced in a study of identical twins. TCRdb re-analysed the 5' RACE reads in MiXCR, keeping a single row per CDR3 protein. The data hold 400,000 to 600,000 distinct CDR3 sequences, with around 24% observed a single time. The same sample was also used in a study of yellow fever vaccine responses in identical twins.

Sequencing was performed on CD4+ T cells sorted from blood. The receptors here all came from a woman aged 18-29 years in good health.

Many counts were recorded for this clonotype. The chain employs TRBV5-1 and TRBJ1-5; a possible D gene is TRBD1 (5 bases). Germline lookup yields CDR1 SGHRS and CDR2 YFSETQ. V lost 0 bases and J 6 bases, leaving 16 bases between the germline ends. This CDR3 is 16 amino acids long. CDR3 in amino acids: CASSLDGAGLGQPQHF. The CDR3 coding sequence is TGCGCCAGCAGCTTGGATGGGGCAGGCCTGGGTCAGCCCCAGCATTTT.

The V call is TRBV14, the J call TRBJ2-1, with 7 bases that match TRBD2. The length of the CDR3 is 14 residues. Germline trimming cut 3 bases from V and 6 bases from J; bases unmatched to any gene: 5. The germline V gene encodes CDR1 SGHDN and CDR2 FVKESK. The CDR3 spells CASSHFGGINEQFF. In DNA form, the CDR3 reads TGTGCCAGCAGCCACTTCGGGGGGATCAATGAGCAGTTCTTC.

The chain carries TRBV20-1 and TRBJ1-1; 8 bases match TRBD1. CDR1 is DFQATT and CDR2 is SNEGSKA in the germline V gene (reference sequence). CDR3 length: 15 amino acids. V trimming: 2 bases; J trimming: 1 base; junction bases outside the gene matches: 6. CDR3 amino acids: CSARRTRGQNTEAFF. The CDR3 DNA sequence: TGCAGTGCTAGAAGGACCAGGGGGCAGAACACTGAAGCTTTCTTT.

A few counts support this clonotype. The CDR3 here is CATSAFGGFSTDTQYF. Written as DNA, the CDR3 is TGTGCCACCAGTGCCTTCGGGGGTTTCAGCACAGATACGCAGTATTTT. The chain uses TRBV24-1 and TRBJ2-3; a weak D match, TRBD2 (6 bases). CDR1 and CDR2 from the germline V gene are KGHDR and SFDVKD. Trimming removed 5 bases from V and 0 bases from J, with 14 bases in between. The CDR3 sequence is 16 residues long.

The V call is TRBV29-1, the J call TRBJ2-1; D gene uncertain. The CDR3 loop spans 13 amino acids. Trimming shortened V by 4 bases and J by 0 bases, and 7 bases separated the two germline ends. The germline V gene encodes CDR1 SQVTM and CDR2 ANQGSEA. DNA for the CDR3: TGCAGCGTTGCGGTAAGCTCCTACAATGAGCAGTTCTTC. Translated, it gives CSVAVSSYNEQFF.

This clonotype has more than one count but fewer than ten. This rearrangement joins TRBV12-3 or TRBV12-4 to TRBJ2-1; 10 bases line up with TRBD2. This CDR3 region has 15 residues. Trimming took 6 bases from V and 5 from J; bases not matched to a gene: 7. CDR3 sequence reads: CASSSLAGFDNEQFF. The CDR3 DNA reads TGTGCCAGCAGCTCACTAGCGGGGTTTGACAATGAGCAGTTCTTC.

In DNA, the CDR3 is TGCAGCGTGGGGACGGGCGCGAACACCGGGGAGCTGTTTTTT. Translating gives CSVGTGANTGELFF. V and J are TRBV29-1 and TRBJ2-2; D may correspond to TRBD1 or TRBD2 (5 bases each). V dropped 6 bases and J dropped 0 bases, with 11 bases sitting between them. Germline-derived CDR1 and CDR2 are SQVTM and ANQGSEA. This CDR3 spans 14 amino acids.

The chain employs TRBV2 and TRBJ2-7; perhaps TRBD1 as D (6 bases). Trimming left V 7 bases short and J 3 bases short, with 16 bases between. CDR1 SNHLY and CDR2 FYNNEI come from the germline V gene. There are 14 residues in the CDR3. The DNA of the CDR3 is TGTGCCAGCACAGACAGACAGGATAGCTACGAGCAGTACTTC. Protein product: CASTDRQDSYEQYF.

The V and J genes are TRBV7-2 and TRBJ2-7, with 7 bases lining up with TRBD1. CDR3 length: 14 residues. The ends lost 2 bases at V and 3 bases at J; junction bases unmatched: 4. The germline CDR1 and CDR2 sequences are SGHTA and FQGNSA. The CDR3 sequence is CASSLSGQIYEQYV. As DNA, the CDR3 is TGTGCCAGCAGCTTATCGGGACAGATCTACGAGCAGTACGTC.

This clonotype was counted only a few times. The V and J genes are TRBV20-1 and TRBJ2-5; D remains ambiguous. This CDR3 has 12 amino acids. Trimming left V 3 bases short and J 5 bases short, with 10 bases between. The V gene's germline CDR1 is DFQATT and CDR2 SNEGSKA (reference sequence). This CDR3 is CSARSPWETQYF. Here the CDR3 DNA reads TGCAGTGCTAGGAGCCCGTGGGAGACCCAGTACTTC.

This rearrangement joins TRBV2 to TRBJ2-5, with TRBD2 identical over 7 bases. CDR1 is SNHLY and CDR2 is FYNNEI in the germline V gene. V lost 3 bases, J lost 5 bases, and 6 bases stayed unmatched. This CDR3 has 14 amino acids. CDR3 sequence reads: CASSESRGGETQYF. CDR3 bases: TGTGCCAGCAGTGAGAGTCGGGGAGGGGAGACCCAGTACTTC.

The V call is TRBV2, the J call TRBJ2-5, with 10 bases that match TRBD2. In germline, CDR1 is SNHLY, CDR2 FYNNEI. CDR3 length: 15 residues. Trimming cost V 4 bases and J 5 bases; bases outside gene matches: 7. This CDR3 is CASSGTSGPVETQYF. In DNA, the CDR3 is TGTGCCAGCAGTGGGACTAGCGGACCTGTTGAGACCCAGTACTTC.

The chain is built from TRBV20-1 and TRBJ2-1, with TRBD2 matching 11 bases. The CDR3 runs 15 residues. The V gene end was trimmed by 6 bases and the J gene end by 0 bases; junction bases not matched to a gene: 4. Germline V lookup: CDR1 DFQATT, CDR2 SNEGSKA (reference sequence). CDR3 sequence (DNA): TGCAGTGCCACCGGGACTAGCGGCTCCTACAATGAGCAGTTCTTC. This codes for CSATGTSGSYNEQFF.

The gene calls are TRBV5-5 and TRBJ2-1, with 7 bases identical to TRBD2. V gave up 4 bases and J gave up 2 bases; unmatched junction bases: 3. The V gene's germline CDR1 is SGHKS and CDR2 YYEKEE (reference sequence). This CDR3 contains 14 residues. Here the CDR3 reads CASSIGLAYNEQFF. The CDR3, as DNA: TGTGCCAGCAGCATCGGACTAGCCTACAATGAGCAGTTCTTC. Full variable domain (rest looked up from reference TRBV5-5 and TRBJ2-1): DAGVTQSPTHLIKTRGQQVTLRCSPISGHKSVSWYQQVLGQGPQFIFQYYEKEERGRGNFPDRFSARQFPNYSSELNVNALLLGDSALYLCASSIGLAYNEQFFGPGTRLTVL.

The chain uses TRBV29-1 and TRBJ2-2, with D hard to call. The V gene lost 2 bases and the J gene lost 2 bases, with 9 bases spanning the gap. Germline values: CDR1 SQVTM, CDR2 ANQGSEA. CDR3 length: 14 residues. This CDR3 reads CSVENRRNTGELFF. Written as DNA, the CDR3 is TGCAGCGTTGAAAACAGACGAAACACCGGGGAGCTGTTTTTT.

In its sample, this clonotype was seen a few times. The CDR3 DNA follows: TGTGCCAGCAAGAAGGAGACAGGGGCCTACGAGCAGTACGTC. Translation: CASKKETGAYEQYV. The chain is built from TRBV28 and TRBJ2-7; 8 positions agree with TRBD1. Per the germline V gene, CDR1 is MDHEN and CDR2 is SYDVKM. After removal of 7 bases from V and 2 bases from J, the junction contained 7 bases not matched to a gene. The CDR3 extends over 14 amino acids.

CDR3 amino acids: CASSYPRDRVRVTEAFF. CDR3 DNA sequence: TGTGCCAGCAGCTACCCAAGGGACAGGGTACGTGTCACTGAAGCTTTCTTT. The chain uses TRBV12-3 or TRBV12-4 and TRBJ1-1, with 9 bases aligning to TRBD1. This CDR3 spans 17 amino acids. V gave up 6 bases and J gave up 4 bases; unmatched junction bases: 15.

V is TRBV5-6 and J is TRBJ2-1; the D is unclear. CDR1 is SGHDT and CDR2 is YYEEEE in the germline V gene. The CDR3 length is 18 residues. Deletions cut 0 bases from V and 7 bases from J, with 23 bases between. CDR3 DNA: TGTGCCAGCAGCTTGGGGCTCAGGCGTGCCCAGAGTTTGAATGAGCAGTTCTTC. Translating gives CASSLGLRRAQSLNEQFF. The full variable domain, in which reference TRBV5-6 and TRBJ2-1 provide the parts outside the CDR3, is DAGVTQSPTHLIKTRGQQVTLRCSPKSGHDTVSWYQQALGQGPQFIFQYYEEEERQRGNFPDRFSGHQFPNYSSELNVNALLLGDSALYLCASSLGLRRAQSLNEQFFGPGTRLTVL.

This clonotype has only a few counts. CDR3 nucleotides: TGCGCCAGCAGCTTGGACGTAGCGTTAAACATTCAGTACTTC. As protein: CASSLDVALNIQYF. J is TRBJ2-4 and V is TRBV5-1, with D perhaps TRBD2 (5 bases). This CDR3 is 14 amino acids long. Germline V gene sequence: CDR1 SGHRS, CDR2 YFSETQ. V was pared by 0 bases and J by 6 bases, with 10 bases between.

A note on this clonotype: As the CDR3 is not closed by the conserved phenylalanine or tryptophan, this likely results from a read error. The chain has TRBV20-1 and TRBJ2-3; D is uncertain. The CDR3 runs 15 residues. Trimming left V 0 bases short and J 7 bases short, with 17 bases between. Germline V gene sequence: CDR1 DFQATT, CDR2 SNEGSKA (reference sequence). The CDR3 region has the DNA TGCAGTGCTAGAGATAAGCAGGCGGCGGTCAATACGCAGTATTCT. As protein: CSARDKQAAVNTQYS.

This clonotype was detected only a few times. The J gene is TRBJ2-1, the V gene TRBV5-1; D may match TRBD1 or TRBD2 (5 bases each). V was clipped by 5 bases and J by 4 bases, with 16 bases between them. CDR1 is SGHRS, CDR2 YFSETQ, per germline. The CDR3 is made up of 15 amino acids. The CDR3 sequence: CASRWDPREYNEQFF. In nucleotides, the CDR3 is TGCGCCAGCAGGTGGGACCCCAGGGAGTACAATGAGCAGTTCTTC.

The chain employs TRBV6-2 or TRBV6-3 and TRBJ1-5, with 7 bases that match TRBD1. After removal of 4 bases from V and 7 bases from J, the junction contained 7 bases not matched to a gene. Germline loops: CDR1 MNHEY, CDR2 SVGEGT. This CDR3 comprises 14 residues. The CDR3 nucleotides read TGTGCCAGCAGTTCGCCGGGACAGAAACAGCCCCAGCATTTT. Amino acid sequence: CASSSPGQKQPQHF.

This clonotype has a handful of counts. The chain combines TRBV5-1 with TRBJ1-2, with no clear D. The V end lost 3 bases, the J end lost 4 bases, and 10 bases lay between the germline ends. The CDR3 runs 13 residues. Germline lookup yields CDR1 SGHRS and CDR2 YFSETQ. For the CDR3, the DNA is TGCGCCAGCAGCTCTGGAGATCGCTATGGCTACACCTTC. It yields the protein CASSSGDRYGYTF.

This clonotype appeared a few times. V and J are TRBV5-8 and TRBJ1-5, with a weak D call TRBD1 (6 bases). V was cut by 0 bases and J by 2 bases, with 9 bases left in between. CDR3 length equals 15 residues. Germline V CDR1 and CDR2: SGHTS, YDEGEE. CDR3 protein: CASSLEGGRNQPQHF. In DNA form, the CDR3 reads TGTGCCAGCAGCTTGGAAGGGGGGCGCAATCAGCCCCAGCATTTT.

This clonotype was observed a handful of times. The rearrangement links TRBV28 to TRBJ1-4, with D perhaps TRBD1 (6 bases). The V gene lost 3 bases and the J gene lost 8 bases, with 10 bases spanning the gap. This CDR3 spans 13 amino acids. Germline CDR1 is MDHEN and CDR2 is SYDVKM. CDR3 bases: TGTGCCAGCAGTTTCAGGGGCTCGGAAAAACTGTTTTTT. This sequence encodes CASSFRGSEKLFF.

This clonotype was seen a handful of times. J is TRBJ2-3 and V is TRBV18, with 7 bases fitting TRBD2. Germline V CDR1 and CDR2: KGHSH, LQKENI. V shed 1 base and J 3 bases; nucleotides not matched to a gene: 1. CDR3 size: 14 residues. DNA for the CDR3: TGTGCCAGCTCACCACGGCGGGAGACAGATACGCAGTATTTT. Protein: CASSPRRETDTQYF.

This clonotype has just a few counts. CDR3 residues: CASSSGGLRFTEAFF. In DNA form, the CDR3 reads TGCGCCAGCAGCTCGGGGGGACTAAGGTTCACTGAAGCTTTCTTT. The chain uses TRBV5-1 and TRBJ1-1; D perhaps matches TRBD1 (5 bases). V was cut by 3 bases and J by 4 bases, with 16 bases left in between. Germline lookup yields CDR1 SGHRS and CDR2 YFSETQ. This CDR3 has 15 amino acids.

This clonotype has a handful of counts. The chain is built from TRBV20-1 and TRBJ2-2; 7 nucleotides match TRBD2. The ends lost 5 bases at V and 7 bases at J; junction bases unmatched: 10. CDR1 is DFQATT, CDR2 SNEGSKA, per germline (reference sequence). There are 14 residues in the CDR3. CDR3 in amino acids: CSAPSGGGGGELFF. The CDR3 region has the DNA TGCAGTGCTCCTAGTGGGGGGGGAGGCGGGGAGCTGTTTTTT.

This clonotype was observed at least ten times. The chain employs TRBV15 and TRBJ2-1, with 9 nucleotides matching TRBD2. Germline V gives CDR1 LNHNV, CDR2 YYDKDF (reference sequence). The V gene end was trimmed by 0 bases and the J gene end by 9 bases; junction bases not matched to a gene: 12. The CDR3 is made up of 17 amino acids. CDR3 protein: CATSRDTTVAGVGEQFF. For the CDR3, the DNA is TGTGCCACCAGCAGAGATACGACCGTAGCGGGAGTAGGTGAGCAGTTCTTC.

CDR3 region: CASTLGNTIYF. The CDR3 nucleotides read TGCGCCAGCACCCTAGGAAACACCATATATTTT. The chain combines TRBV5-1 with TRBJ1-3; D is unclear. The ends were cut back, 6 bases at V and 4 bases at J, with 5 bases in the middle. CDR3 size: 11 residues. Germline V CDR1 and CDR2: SGHRS, YFSETQ.

This chain connects TRBV28 to TRBJ2-1; 8 nucleotides align to TRBD2. The germline gives CDR1 MDHEN, CDR2 SYDVKM. The V gene end was trimmed by 3 bases and the J gene end by 4 bases; junction bases not matched to a gene: 11. CDR3 size: 17 residues. The DNA for the CDR3 is TGTGCCAGCAGTTTCCGCCGGGTAGCGGGGAAATACAATGAGCAGTTCTTC. Its protein is CASSFRRVAGKYNEQFF. The entire variable domain, with the rest obtained from reference TRBV28 and TRBJ2-1, is as follows: DVKVTQSSRYLVKRTGEKVFLECVQDMDHENMFWYRQDPGLGLRLIYFSYDVKMKEKGDIPEGYSVSREKKERFSLILESASTNQTSMYLCASSFRRVAGKYNEQFFGPGTRLTVL.

The gene calls are TRBV15 and TRBJ2-3, with D perhaps matching TRBD1 or TRBD2 (5 bases each). Germline V gene data show CDR1 as LNHNV and CDR2 as YYDKDF (reference sequence). Trimming shortened V by 0 bases and J by 8 bases, and 18 bases separated the two germline ends. The CDR3 has 16 amino acids. CDR3 residues: CATSRDTRGGLTTQYF. The CDR3 DNA reads TGTGCCACCAGCAGAGATACTCGGGGCGGTTTAACTACGCAGTATTTT.